The next 15 T cell receptor beta chains were all read from a single sample in a study of T-cell reconstitution after alpha-beta-depleted transplantation in children. Molecular barcoding with unique molecular identifiers was used for the TCRbeta library. TCRdb re-called the PCR reads with MiXCR, one entry per CDR3 protein. Of nearly 400,000 distinct CDR3 sequences in the sample, about 20% are singletons; the top ten hold around 3.9%. This specimen was PBMCs from the stem cell graft donor, taken from the stem cell graft. Receptors originate from a human donor who donated a stem cell graft to a child with acute myeloid leukemia.

The J gene is TRBJ2-1, the V gene TRBV20-1, with 12 bases lining up with TRBD2. Germline CDR1 and CDR2: DFQATT and SNEGSKA (reference sequence). This CDR3 has 15 residues. Unmatched junction bases numbered 5, after V lost 2 bases and J lost 6 bases. The CDR3 is CSARHSLAGGNEQFF. CDR3 coding DNA: TGCAGTGCTAGACATTCACTAGCGGGAGGCAATGAGCAGTTCTTC.

The gene calls are TRBV2 and TRBJ2-7; 9 bases line up with TRBD1. Germline V gives CDR1 SNHLY, CDR2 FYNNEI. The junction had 5 bases not matched to a gene; V was cut back by 6 bases and J by 2 bases. The CDR3 runs 14 residues. CDR3 nucleotides: TGTGCCAGCAGGGGACAGGGAATCACCTACGAGCAGTACTTC. Its protein is CASRGQGITYEQYF.

V and J are TRBV11-1 and TRBJ2-3; 7 bases align to TRBD1. Germline values: CDR1 SGHAT, CDR2 FQDESV (reference sequence). V dropped 4 bases and J dropped 2; count of bases not matched to a gene: 9. The CDR3 extends over 16 amino acids. CDR3 region: CASSSSTGPLTDTQYF. The CDR3 bases are TGTGCCAGCAGCTCGTCGACAGGGCCCCTCACAGATACGCAGTATTTT. Full variable domain (rest looked up from reference TRBV11-1 and TRBJ2-3): EAEVAQSPRYKITEKSQAVAFWCDPISGHATLYWYRQILGQGPELLVQFQDESVVDDSQLPKDRFSAERLKGVDSTLKIQPAELGDSAMYLCASSSSTGPLTDTQYFGPGTRLTVL.

This clonotype was seen repeatedly, ten times or more. This chain uses TRBV6-5 with TRBJ2-3; 9 bases map to TRBD2. This CDR3 spans 16 amino acids. CDR1 MNHEY and CDR2 SVGAGI come from the germline V gene. Unmatched junction bases numbered 9, after V lost 6 bases and J lost 2 bases. CDR3 nucleotides: TGTGCCAGCAGCCAAGGGACTAGCTCATTCACAGATACGCAGTATTTT. Translation gives CASSQGTSSFTDTQYF.

This clonotype was detected only a few times. The chain couples TRBV27 to TRBJ2-3; D possibly corresponds to TRBD2 (5 bases). V lost 5 bases and J 3 bases, leaving 21 bases between the germline ends. The CDR3 covers 17 residues. In germline, CDR1 is MNHEY, CDR2 SMNVEV (reference sequence). DNA for the CDR3: TGTGCCAGCAGTCCACACCCGACTAAGCGGAGAACAGATACGCAGTATTTT. Translation: CASSPHPTKRRTDTQYF.

This clonotype was seen a handful of times. This chain connects TRBV15 to TRBJ2-1, with no clear D. CDR1 is LNHNV and CDR2 is YYDKDF in the germline V gene (reference sequence). The CDR3 contains 17 residues. The ends were cut back, 1 base at V and 6 bases at J, with 19 bases in the middle. The CDR3 sequence is CATSRALLRSSGNEQFF. CDR3 coding DNA: TGTGCCACCAGCAGAGCCCTCTTGCGTTCGTCGGGCAATGAGCAGTTCTTC.

The chain employs TRBV20-1 and TRBJ2-3, with no clear D. V was shortened by 5 bases and J by 0 bases, with 9 bases between the two germline ends. The CDR3 extends over 13 amino acids. The germline V gene encodes CDR1 DFQATT and CDR2 SNEGSKA (reference sequence). In nucleotides, the CDR3 is TGCAGTGCTGATCCCGGGAGCACAGATACGCAGTATTTT. Amino acids: CSADPGSTDTQYF.

In its sample, this clonotype was seen many times. For the CDR3, the DNA is TGTGCCAGCCAAGCGGGAGGGCGCAATGAGCAGTTCTTC. It encodes CASQAGGRNEQFF. The rearrangement uses TRBV12-3 or TRBV12-4 and TRBJ2-1, with 10 positions matching TRBD2. The CDR3 sequence is 13 residues long. V was clipped by 8 bases and J by 6 bases; unmatched bases: 4.

This clonotype appeared a few times. The V and J genes are TRBV7-9 and TRBJ2-1; D is possibly TRBD1 or TRBD2 (5 bases each). The germline V gene encodes CDR1 SEHNR and CDR2 FQNEAQ (reference sequence). The length of the CDR3 is 15 residues. Trimming took 5 bases from V and 0 from J, leaving 11 bases between them. Here the CDR3 DNA reads TGTGCCAGCAGCAACAGGAGGACCTCCTACAATGAGCAGTTCTTC. Translated, it gives CASSNRRTSYNEQFF.

A few counts support this clonotype. The CDR3 bases are TGCGCCAGCAGCCCGACCATTTTAGCGTTAGAGACCCAGTACTTC. Amino acid sequence: CASSPTILALETQYF. The gene calls are TRBV10-2 and TRBJ2-5; perhaps TRBD2 as D (5 bases). Trimming took 6 bases from V and 4 from J, leaving 18 bases between them. In germline, CDR1 is WSHSY, CDR2 SAAADI. The CDR3 contains 15 residues.

This clonotype was seen repeatedly, ten times or more. The rearrangement links TRBV10-3 to TRBJ2-3; 13 bases line up with TRBD2. This CDR3 is 17 amino acids long. CDR1 and CDR2 from the germline V gene are ENHRY and SYGVKD. With V trimmed by 3 bases and J by 4 bases, 7 bases remained unmatched. The CDR3 sequence: CAISDGPGLAGSDTQYF. CDR3 sequence (DNA): TGTGCCATCAGTGACGGACCGGGACTAGCGGGATCAGATACGCAGTATTTT.

This chain connects TRBV9 to TRBJ2-7; TRBD1 is a possible D gene (7 bases). The CDR3 runs to 16 residues. The germline gives CDR1 SGDLS, CDR2 YYNGEE. V shed 4 bases and J shed 1 base, with 18 bases lying between them. The chain's CDR3 is CASSPLKAGGSYEQYF. For the CDR3, the DNA is TGTGCCAGCAGCCCATTAAAGGCAGGGGGGTCCTACGAGCAGTACTTC.

Points on this clonotype: A junction end diverges from the germline sequence, so it may reflect a read error. The chain couples TRBV6-5 to TRBJ1-3; 7 nucleotides agree with TRBD1. The CDR3 length is 16 residues. Germline CDR1 is MNHEY and CDR2 is SVGAGI. The CDR3 here is CASSSTDRISGDTIYF. The CDR3, as DNA: TGTGCCAGCAGTTCAACGGACAGGATCTCTGGAGACACCATATATTTT.

V usage is TRBV4-1 and J usage is TRBJ2-2; 8 nucleotides agree with TRBD1. V trimming: 1 base; J trimming: 4 bases; junction bases outside the gene matches: 11. This CDR3 has 18 residues. Germline V lookup: CDR1 MGHRA, CDR2 YSYEKL. CDR3 region: CASSQGLQRQGATGELFF. The CDR3 nucleotides are TGCGCCAGCAGCCAAGGACTTCAGCGGCAGGGGGCCACCGGGGAGCTGTTTTTT.

In its sample, this clonotype was seen a few times. The rearrangement links TRBV2 to TRBJ2-5; possibly TRBD1 for D (5 bases). V lost 9 bases to trimming and J lost 2 bases, with 16 bases between them. In germline, CDR1 is SNHLY, CDR2 FYNNEI. The CDR3 covers 14 residues. This CDR3 reads CASKAQGTQETQYF. CDR3 coding DNA: TGTGCCAGTAAAGCTCAGGGAACTCAAGAGACCCAGTACTTC.